Below, one T cell receptor beta chain is given with its context. Its antigen is not known. The sample comes from a study of T-cell memory formation after mild COVID-19. Barcoded TCR alpha and TCR beta cDNA libraries with UMIs came from 5'RACE using constant-segment primers. TCRdb recomputed calls from the 5' RACE reads with MiXCR, one row per CDR3 protein. Counted here are under 550,000 distinct CDR3 sequences, about 18% occurring once; the ten biggest clones make up 9% to 15%. Findings and limits, study-wide: Memory from before infection featured some responding clones, which suggests cross-reactive memory joined. CD4+ bias marked clones expanding day 15 to 37, unlike balanced contracting clones.

The CDR3 length is 15 residues. Germline CDR1 is LNHNV and CDR2 is YYDKDF (reference sequence). Trimming removed 0 bases at V and 2 bases at J, with 11 bases between. The chain joins TRBV15 to TRBJ2-7, with D uncertain. This receptor was obtained from an adult woman who had mild COVID-19 (a few samples of this study predate the infection). Cell type and time point are not known. The specimen was PBMCs or a T cell subset sorted from them (not recorded which). CDR3 sequence: CATSRDGAVTYEQYF. CDR3 in DNA: TGTGCCACCAGCAGAGATGGTGCAGTTACCTACGAGCAGTACTTC.